One and the same sample provided the 31 T cell receptor beta chains below, sequenced in a study of T-cell memory formation after mild COVID-19. TCRdb called the 5' RACE reads again in MiXCR, with one record for every CDR3 protein. Of 250,000 to 350,000 distinct CDR3 sequences listed, 14% are singletons. The specimen was PBMCs or a T cell subset sorted from them (not recorded which). The origin of the receptors is a man aged 18 to 30 who had mild COVID-19 (a few samples of this study predate the infection). Cell type and time point are not known.

This clonotype was counted many times. This chain's CDR3 is CASSPGLAGLLGETQYF. DNA for the CDR3: TGTGCCAGCAGCCCGGGACTAGCGGGGCTCCTGGGGGAGACCCAGTACTTC. The chain links TRBV11-2 to TRBJ2-5, with 13 bases matching TRBD2. The CDR3 has 17 amino acids. The V gene's germline CDR1 is SGHAT and CDR2 FQNNGV. The J segment lost 5 bases and the V segment lost 5 bases, leaving 11 bases of the junction unmatched.

The CDR3 nucleotides read TGTGCCAGCATTCCGGGGAGGGACGCCCTAGCGTCCGAGCAGTACGTC. It specifies CASIPGRDALASEQYV. The chain joins TRBV7-8 to TRBJ2-7, with 7 bases matching TRBD2. The CDR3 loop spans 16 amino acids. Germline CDR1 is SGHVS and CDR2 is FQNEAQ. J was trimmed by 6 bases and V by 7 bases; bases with no gene match: 18.

This clonotype was detected ten times or more. This rearrangement joins TRBV6-2 or TRBV6-3 to TRBJ1-2, with 7 bases identical to TRBD1. The length of the CDR3 is 21 residues. Germline V gene lookup returns CDR1 MNHEY and CDR2 SVGEGT. Trimming took 7 bases from V and 3 from J; bases not matched to a gene: 29. As DNA, the CDR3 is TGTGCCAGCACCCTTTTATGGGACAGCTGGATATCAGGGGCGCGTCACTATGGCTACACCTTC. Amino acid sequence: CASTLLWDSWISGARHYGYTF.

This rearrangement joins TRBV15 to TRBJ2-7; D perhaps matches TRBD1 (5 bases). Germline V gene lookup returns CDR1 LNHNV and CDR2 YYDKDF (reference sequence). Trimming left V 0 bases short and J 3 bases short, with 9 bases between. The CDR3 runs to 14 residues. The DNA for the CDR3 is TGTGCCACCAGCAGAGAGAGACAGCTCTACGAGCAGTACTTC. Amino acids: CATSRERQLYEQYF.

The chain carries TRBV20-1 and TRBJ1-2; 8 nucleotides agree with TRBD1. V shed 2 bases, J shed 8 bases, and the junction held 13 bases outside the gene matches. From germline, CDR1 is DFQATT and CDR2 SNEGSKA (reference sequence). CDR3 length equals 15 residues. The CDR3 DNA sequence: TGCAGTGCTAGACAAAGGGGACAGGTTATAGGAGGCTACACCTTC. Its translation is CSARQRGQVIGGYTF.

The V gene is TRBV3-1, the J gene TRBJ1-2; D uncertain. CDR1 and CDR2 (germline): LGHDT, YNNKEL (reference sequence). The CDR3 loop spans 13 amino acids. Deletions cut 1 base from V and 7 bases from J, with 10 bases between. The CDR3 loop reads CASSQGWEAGYTF. Here the CDR3 DNA reads TGTGCCAGCAGCCAAGGCTGGGAAGCTGGCTACACCTTC.

This sequence joins TRBV5-1 and TRBJ2-1; D ambiguous. Germline V gives CDR1 SGHRS, CDR2 YFSETQ. This CDR3 has 15 amino acids. Trimming stripped 0 bases from V and 6 bases from J, with 13 bases between. The DNA of the CDR3 is TGCGCCAGCAGCTTGGTGTCAATGGTGAGCAATGAGCAGTTCTTC. This gives the protein CASSLVSMVSNEQFF.

This clonotype was observed many times. The J gene is TRBJ1-2, the V gene TRBV12-3 or TRBV12-4; D possibly corresponds to TRBD1 (5 bases). V was cut by 6 bases and J by 2 bases, with 13 bases left in between. The CDR3 loop spans 14 amino acids. The CDR3 nucleotides read TGTGCCAGCAGGAAATACGGGACCAACTATGGCTACACCTTC. This codes for CASRKYGTNYGYTF.

The genes are TRBV2 and TRBJ2-7; D is ambiguous. CDR1 is SNHLY, CDR2 FYNNEI, per germline. CDR3 length: 11 amino acids. V shed 6 bases and J shed 3 bases, with 6 bases lying between them. CDR3 nucleotide sequence: TGTGCCAGCAGAGGATACTACGAGCAGTACTTC. Protein product: CASRGYYEQYF.

This clonotype was counted a few times. The chain couples TRBV9 to TRBJ2-1; 12 bases line up with TRBD2. After removal of 4 bases from V and 8 bases from J, the junction contained 10 bases not matched to a gene. This CDR3 has 16 residues. Germline V gene sequence: CDR1 SGDLS, CDR2 YYNGEE. CDR3 sequence (DNA): TGTGCCAGCAGCCCCCTAGCGGGGGGGACCCCCCATGAGCAGTTCTTC. Protein product: CASSPLAGGTPHEQFF.

There are many counts of this clonotype. The V and J genes are TRBV6-5 and TRBJ2-1; 7 bases map to TRBD1. V was clipped by 5 bases and J by 4 bases; unmatched bases: 8. The CDR3 consists of 15 residues. CDR1 and CDR2 from the germline V gene are MNHEY and SVGAGI. The CDR3 DNA sequence: TGTGCCAGCAGTACCTCCGGGACAGCATACAATGAGCAGTTCTTC. Translation gives CASSTSGTAYNEQFF.

In this sample, this clonotype turned up many times. The chain links TRBV5-1 to TRBJ2-1; TRBD2 matches at 7 bases. Per germline, CDR1 SGHRS and CDR2 YFSETQ. CDR3 length: 15 amino acids. V shed 0 bases, J shed 4 bases, and the junction held 4 bases outside the gene matches. The CDR3 nucleotides are TGCGCCAGCAGCTTGGAGGGACTACCTTACAATGAGCAGTTCTTC. Translated, it gives CASSLEGLPYNEQFF.

The V and J genes are TRBV20-1 and TRBJ2-7; D tentatively fits TRBD1 or TRBD2 (5 bases each). The CDR3 is 13 residues long. Germline values: CDR1 DFQATT, CDR2 SNEGSKA (reference sequence). Here the CDR3 DNA reads TGCAGCGGGGTCGGGACGGCCTCCTACGAGCAGTACTTC. This gives the protein CSGVGTASYEQYF.

This clonotype was detected a few times. The chain links TRBV5-1 to TRBJ2-2; tentatively, D is TRBD1 or TRBD2 (6 bases each). CDR1 and CDR2 from the germline V gene are SGHRS and YFSETQ. The CDR3 runs to 16 residues. V was trimmed by 6 bases and J by 1 base, leaving 16 bases between them. CDR3 in DNA: TGCGCCAGCACCTCGACGGGGGCCGAGAACACCGGGGAGCTGTTTTTT. Encoded protein: CASTSTGAENTGELFF.

Written as DNA, the CDR3 is TGCAGCGTTGCGGCGTCCGCAACTAACTATGGCTACACCTTC. It is translated as CSVAASATNYGYTF. The chain employs TRBV29-1 and TRBJ1-2; D unclear. The CDR3 totals 14 residues. V was clipped by 4 bases and J by 0 bases, with 12 bases between them. Germline V gives CDR1 SQVTM, CDR2 ANQGSEA.

This clonotype was seen a handful of times. The rearrangement uses TRBV5-1 and TRBJ2-5, with a tentative D call TRBD1 (5 bases). The V and J ends lost 3 bases and 5 bases respectively, with 14 bases between them. Germline lookup yields CDR1 SGHRS and CDR2 YFSETQ. There are 14 residues in the CDR3. The CDR3 reads CASSSAGQAETQYF. DNA for the CDR3: TGCGCCAGCAGCTCCGCTGGACAAGCGGAGACCCAGTACTTC. The complete variable domain, with remaining parts taken from reference TRBV5-1 and TRBJ2-5, reads KAGVTQTPRYLIKTRGQQVTLSCSPISGHRSVSWYQQTPGQGLQFLFEYFSETQRNKGNFPGRFSGRQFSNSRSEMNVSTLELGDSALYLCASSSAGQAETQYFGPGTRLLVL.

This clonotype was detected only a few times. The chain recombines TRBV5-5 with TRBJ1-6, with TRBD1 identical over 7 bases. V gave up 6 bases and J gave up 6 bases; unmatched junction bases: 12. The CDR3 runs to 16 residues. Germline CDR1 is SGHKS and CDR2 is YYEKEE (reference sequence). The CDR3 region has the DNA TGTGCCAGCACCCTCAACCCCGGGACAGCTAATTCACCCCTCCACTTT. Translating it yields CASTLNPGTANSPLHF.

This clonotype has just a few counts. This chain joins TRBV9 and TRBJ2-3, with no clear D. V shed 4 bases and J shed 2 bases, with 14 bases lying between them. This CDR3 region has 15 residues. In germline, CDR1 is SGDLS, CDR2 YYNGEE. DNA of the CDR3: TGTGCCAGCAGCCCGCGACTCACTTACACAGATACGCAGTATTTT. This translates into CASSPRLTYTDTQYF.

CDR3 sequence (DNA): TGTGCCAGCAGCGTGGGCCGCGATGGGGGTAATGAGCAGTTCTTC. It is translated as CASSVGRDGGNEQFF. The rearrangement joins TRBV5-6 to TRBJ2-1; D is tentatively TRBD1 or TRBD2 (5 bases each). Trimming took 4 bases from V and 7 from J, leaving 18 bases between them. The germline V gene encodes CDR1 SGHDT and CDR2 YYEEEE. There are 15 residues in the CDR3.

This clonotype was observed a handful of times. CDR3 nucleotides: TGCAGCGTTGAACACTTCGGACAGGGTCTGGAGACCCAGTACTTC. Its protein product is CSVEHFGQGLETQYF. The V gene is TRBV29-1, the J gene TRBJ2-5, with TRBD1 matching 8 bases. The CDR3 runs to 15 residues. Looked up from germline, CDR1 is SQVTM and CDR2 is ANQGSEA. V was pared by 2 bases and J by 5 bases, with 10 bases of the junction left unmatched.

The genes are TRBV7-9 and TRBJ1-4; D unclear. Germline-derived CDR1 and CDR2 are SEHNR and FQNEAQ (reference sequence). The CDR3 has 14 residues. Between the trimmed V and J ends, which lost 2 bases and 8 bases, there was a span of 12 bases. In nucleotides, the CDR3 is TGTGCCAGCAGCTTAACACCACGAGGGGAAAAACTGTTTTTT. Protein product: CASSLTPRGEKLFF.

This clonotype was found a few times. The genes are TRBV28 and TRBJ2-5, with D uncertain. V was pared by 6 bases and J by 2 bases, with 13 bases between. Germline CDR1 is MDHEN and CDR2 is SYDVKM. The length of the CDR3 is 14 residues. CDR3 coding DNA: TGTGCCAGCAGCTCACGGCCAATTCAAGAGACCCAGTACTTC. Translated, it gives CASSSRPIQETQYF.

The J gene is TRBJ2-3, the V gene TRBV24-1, with 11 bases identical to TRBD2. CDR1 KGHDR and CDR2 SFDVKD come from the germline V gene. V shed 4 bases and J 7 bases; nucleotides not matched to a gene: 6. This CDR3 has 15 residues. The CDR3 DNA reads as TGTGCCACCAGTGAATCCGGGACTAGCGGTAATACGCAGTATTTT. It specifies CATSESGTSGNTQYF.

V usage is TRBV3-1 and J usage is TRBJ1-3; D is ambiguous. Trimming cost V 4 bases and J 0 bases, with 13 bases left between them. Germline assignment: CDR1 LGHDT and CDR2 YNNKEL (reference sequence). There are 16 residues in the CDR3. The CDR3 sequence is CASSLGKGFSGNTIYF. CDR3 nucleotide sequence: TGTGCCAGCAGCCTCGGTAAGGGATTCTCTGGAAACACCATATATTTT.

The genes are TRBV7-9 and TRBJ2-3, with 11 bases identical to TRBD2. This CDR3 has 18 amino acids. Trimming at V came to 4 bases and at J to 3 bases, leaving 12 bases not matched to a gene. CDR1 and CDR2 from the germline V gene are SEHNR and FQNEAQ (reference sequence). This CDR3 is CASSSAASGGPATDTQYF. DNA of the CDR3: TGTGCCAGCAGCTCTGCGGCTAGCGGGGGGCCCGCAACAGATACGCAGTATTTT.

This clonotype has more than one count but fewer than ten. The V call is TRBV25-1, the J call TRBJ2-3; 15 positions agree with TRBD2. Germline V gene sequence: CDR1 MGHDK, CDR2 SYGVNS. Germline trimming cut 8 bases from V and 0 bases from J; bases unmatched to any gene: 6. This CDR3 region has 17 residues. CDR3 in amino acids: CASARTSGGVSTDTQYF. The CDR3 nucleotides read TGTGCCAGCGCTAGGACTAGCGGGGGGGTAAGCACAGATACGCAGTATTTT.

This clonotype was picked up a small number of times. The chain uses TRBV10-3 and TRBJ1-1; D remains ambiguous. The germline V and J ends were trimmed by 3 bases and 1 base, with 3 bases remaining between them. Per germline, CDR1 ENHRY and CDR2 SYGVKD. The CDR3 runs 12 residues. CDR3 bases: TGTGCCATCAGTGAAAGGAACACTGAAGCTTTCTTT. Protein sequence: CAISERNTEAFF.

This clonotype was observed a few times. The chain uses TRBV7-9 and TRBJ1-1; D gene unclear. V lost 0 bases and J 1 base, leaving 9 bases between the germline ends. CDR1 SEHNR and CDR2 FQNEAQ come from the germline V gene (reference sequence). The CDR3 is 15 amino acids. CDR3 DNA sequence: TGTGCCAGCAGCTTAGCGCTTCTCCCGAACACTGAAGCTTTCTTT. It specifies CASSLALLPNTEAFF. Looking up the rest from reference TRBV7-9 and TRBJ1-1 gives the full variable domain: DTGVSQNPRHKITKRGQNVTFRCDPISEHNRLYWYRQTLGQGPEFLTYFQNEAQLEKSRLLSDRFSAERPKGSFSTLEIQRTEQGDSAMYLCASSLALLPNTEAFFGQGTRLTVV.

The chain joins TRBV5-5 to TRBJ2-3; no definite D call. This CDR3 is 15 amino acids long. Trimming cost V 3 bases and J 2 bases, with 13 bases left between them. Germline lookup yields CDR1 SGHKS and CDR2 YYEKEE (reference sequence). DNA of the CDR3: TGTGCCAGCAGCTACGCCCTAGGAACCACAGATACGCAGTATTTT. Translation: CASSYALGTTDTQYF. The full variable domain, in which reference TRBV5-5 and TRBJ2-3 provide the parts outside the CDR3, is DAGVTQSPTHLIKTRGQQVTLRCSPISGHKSVSWYQQVLGQGPQFIFQYYEKEERGRGNFPDRFSARQFPNYSSELNVNALLLGDSALYLCASSYALGTTDTQYFGPGTRLTVL.

This clonotype was observed a handful of times. The rearrangement links TRBV6-6 to TRBJ2-7; weak D call: TRBD1 (6 bases). CDR3 length equals 17 residues. V lost 5 bases and J 3 bases, leaving 23 bases between the germline ends. The germline V gene encodes CDR1 MNHNY and CDR2 SVGAGI (reference sequence). CDR3 sequence: CASSRSGGQGQGYEQYV. The CDR3 bases are TGTGCCAGCAGTCGAAGCGGCGGGCAGGGACAAGGCTACGAGCAGTACGTC.

Here the CDR3 reads CASSLSLSGTGNNQPQHF. In nucleotides, the CDR3 is TGTGCCAGCAGCTTATCCCTGAGCGGGACAGGGAACAATCAGCCCCAGCATTTT. This chain uses TRBV7-3 with TRBJ1-5, with 9 nucleotides matching TRBD1. V lost 2 bases and J lost 3; bases outside the gene matches: 11. Germline V gene lookup returns CDR1 SGHTA and CDR2 FQGTGA. The CDR3 length is 18 residues. The variable domain in full, with the rest retrieved from reference TRBV7-3 and TRBJ1-5, is GAGVSQTPSNKVTEKGKYVELRCDPISGHTALYWYRQSLGQGPEFLIYFQGTGAADDSGLPNDRFFAVRPEGSVSTLKIQRTERGDSAVYLCASSLSLSGTGNNQPQHFGDGTRLSIL.